This is a list of T cell receptor beta chains from one sample in a study of immune evolution from preneoplasia to lung adenocarcinoma. Assay: immunoSEQ multiplex PCR; the TCRdb copy retains only in-frame clones and omits some. The sample records about 6,900 clones, over 60% being singletons. The sample consisted of FFPE invasive lung adenocarcinoma tissue. These receptors were obtained from a person in their 40s with lung adenocarcinoma. CDR3s include the opening cysteine and the closing phenylalanine or tryptophan. A D gene is named only where the DNA matches it firmly. Only part of the rows carry a size: once, few, many, or a class if the clone is expanded.

j_call	v_call	d_call	clone_size	cdr3_aa	cdr3_nt
TRBJ1-6	TRBV7-2	.	.	CASSYGTGPPLHF	TGTGCCAGCAGTTACGGTACCGGTCCACCCCTCCACTTT
TRBJ1-1	TRBV15	.	.	CATSRDSRAEAFF	TGTGCCACCAGCAGAGATTCTAGGGCTGAAGCTTTCTTT
TRBJ1-5	TRBV6-5	.	.	CASSYRDSNQPQHF	TGTGCCAGCAGTTACAGGGATAGCAATCAGCCCCAGCATTTT
TRBJ1-5	TRBV6-5	TRBD1	.	CASSYSRDRPQHF	TGTGCCAGCAGTTACTCGAGGGACAGGCCCCAGCATTTT
TRBJ2-3	TRBV6-1	TRBD2	.	CASSGSGASTDTQYF	TGTGCCAGCAGTGGGAGCGGGGCTAGCACAGATACGCAGTATTTT
TRBJ1-2	TRBV7-8	.	.	CASSLQGVGSYGYTF	TGTGCCAGCAGCCTCCAGGGAGTTGGATCGTATGGCTACACTTTC
TRBJ1-3	TRBV30	.	.	CAWSVPRQSSGNTIYF	TGTGCCTGGAGTGTACCCCGACAAAGCTCTGGAAACACCATATATTTT
TRBJ2-7	TRBV6-6	TRBD2	.	CASSKGLAGSADEQYF	TGTGCCAGCAGCAAGGGACTAGCGGGTTCTGCGGACGAGCAGTACTTC
TRBJ2-2	TRBV5-4	.	.	CASSWALGQNTGELFF	TGTGCCAGCAGCTGGGCGTTGGGGCAAAACACCGGGGAGCTGTTTTTT
TRBJ2-7	TRBV7-2	TRBD2	few	CASSPPFRASGRAVEQYF	TGTGCCAGCAGCCCCCCTTTCAGGGCTAGCGGGAGGGCCGTCGAGCAGTACTTC
TRBJ2-1	TRBV5-1	TRBD2	.	CASSPGLAGALYNEQFF	TGCGCCAGCAGCCCCGGACTAGCGGGGGCCTTATACAATGAGCAGTTCTTC
TRBJ2-5	TRBV2	TRBD2	few	CASGGLGARETQYF	TGTGCCAGCGGGGGACTAGGGGCCCGGGAGACCCAGTACTTC
TRBJ1-3	TRBV10-3	.	.	CAIGEARENRDSGNTIYF	TGTGCCATCGGGGAGGCAAGGGAGAACCGGGACTCTGGAAACACCATATATTTT
TRBJ1-5	TRBV7-6	.	.	CASSQSGGQPQHF	TGTGCCAGCAGCCAATCGGGGGGCCAGCCCCAGCATTTT
TRBJ2-1	TRBV18	.	.	CASHGSHNEQFF	TGTGCCAGCCACGGCTCGCACAATGAGCAGTTCTTC
TRBJ2-1	TRBV4-3	TRBD2	.	CASSQDYYGTSGSDDEQFF	TGCGCCAGCAGCCAAGATTATTACGGGACTAGCGGGAGTGACGATGAGCAGTTCTTC
TRBJ1-2	TRBV21-1	.	.	CASSIQPAGQGNYGYTF	TGTGCCAGCAGCATTCAACCCGCGGGACAGGGGAACTATGGCTACACCTTC
TRBJ2-2	TRBV5-4	TRBD2	.	CASSRLAGSTGELFF	TGTGCCAGCAGCCGACTAGCGGGTAGCACCGGGGAGCTGTTTTTT
TRBJ1-2	TRBV6-5	.	.	CASSENRENYGYTF	TGTGCCAGCAGTGAAAACAGGGAAAACTATGGCTACACCTTC
TRBJ2-3	TRBV7-3	TRBD2	once	CASSLTSKTSGARTDTQYF	TGTGCCAGCAGCTTAACGAGTAAGACTAGCGGGGCCCGCACAGATACGCAGTATTTT
TRBJ1-3	TRBV5-1	.	.	CARRRHFSGNTIYF	TGCGCCAGACGGCGCCACTTCTCTGGAAACACCATATATTTT
TRBJ2-7	TRBV7-2	TRBD2	.	CASSAPGTSGREQYF	TGTGCCAGCAGCGCTCCCGGGACTAGCGGACGCGAGCAGTACTTC
TRBJ1-1	TRBV18	.	.	CASSAKSDTEAFF	TGTGCCAGCTCTGCCAAGTCAGACACTGAAGCTTTCTTT
TRBJ2-7	TRBV20-1	.	.	CSAPVGVEQYF	TGCAGTGCCCCGGTTGGAGTTGAGCAGTACTTC
TRBJ1-5	TRBV7-3	.	.	CASSLGARQPQHF	TGTGCCAGCAGCTTGGGGGCTCGGCAGCCCCAGCATTTT
TRBJ1-3	TRBV10-2	.	few	CASSESGGNTIYF	TGCGCCAGCAGTGAAAGTGGTGGAAACACCATATATTTT
TRBJ2-3	TRBV28	TRBD2	.	CASSSRLAGGTDTQYF	TGTGCCAGCAGTTCTCGCCTAGCGGGAGGAACAGATACGCAGTATTTT
TRBJ2-1	TRBV7-9	.	.	CASSFTRVSEEWQFF	TGTGCCAGCAGCTTTACGAGGGTGTCTGAAGAGTGGCAGTTCTTC
TRBJ2-7	TRBV5-4	.	.	CASSLDYYEQYF	TGTGCCAGCAGCCTCGACTACTACGAGCAGTACTTC
TRBJ1-1	TRBV11-3	.	.	CASSLAPYAEAFF	TGTGCCAGCAGCTTAGCCCCCTACGCTGAAGCTTTCTTT
TRBJ2-7	TRBV11-2	.	.	CASSRSGTISLGEQYF	TGTGCCAGCAGCAGGTCCGGGACCATATCATTAGGCGAGCAGTACTTC
TRBJ1-2	TRBV29-1	.	.	CSVALGTDYGYTF	TGCAGCGTTGCATTGGGGACGGACTATGGCTACACCTTC
TRBJ2-7	TRBV6-6	.	.	CASRPTGTTGYEQYF	TGTGCCAGCAGGCCTACGGGGACCACGGGCTACGAGCAGTACTTC
TRBJ2-5	TRBV11-2	.	.	CASSLLRETQYF	TGTGCCAGCAGCTTATTAAGAGAGACCCAGTACTTC
TRBJ1-1	TRBV5-8	.	.	CASNRGSQGTEAFF	TGTGCCAGCAACCGTGGGTCTCAGGGGACTGAAGCTTTCTTT
TRBJ2-2	TRBV5-1	.	few	CASRTTAGQHTGELFF	TGCGCCAGCAGAACCACCGCGGGACAGCACACCGGGGAGCTGTTTTTT
TRBJ2-4	TRBV7-6	.	few	CASSLAGPGTLDIQYF	TGTGCCAGCAGCTTAGCTGGCCCAGGGACTTTAGACATTCAGTACTTC
TRBJ2-2	TRBV14	.	.	CASSHPREPGELFF	TGTGCCAGCAGCCACCCCAGGGAACCCGGGGAGCTGTTTTTT
TRBJ2-3	TRBV4-1	.	.	CASSPIGRGQSDTQYF	TGCGCCAGCAGCCCCATTGGGAGGGGGCAGTCAGATACGCAGTATTTT
TRBJ1-1	TRBV30	.	few	CATRRGYDTEAFF	TGTGCCACAAGGCGAGGGTACGACACTGAAGCTTTCTTT